This T cell receptor beta chain originates from a study of shared T cell receptors in the human thymus. The CDR3 is 16 residues long. J gave up 5 bases and V 2 bases, and 6 bases lay outside the gene matches. The germline CDR1 and CDR2 sequences are MNHEY and SVGAGI. Using immunoSEQ multiplex PCR, the repertoire was profiled, and TCRdb retains in-frame clones only, with some absent. The repertoire holds approximately 730,000 clones, with roughly 85% as singletons. The same data also went into a second study, on human thymus T cells.

This clonotype was sampled from a girl under three years old with a congenital heart defect. This chain connects TRBV6-5 to TRBJ1-1, with 12 bases that match TRBD1. Input material: thymocytes. CDR3 in amino acids: CASSYGTGGRGTEAFF. CDR3 nucleotides: TGTGCCAGCAGTTACGGGACAGGGGGCAGGGGGACTGAAGCTTTCTTT.